Following are 5 T cell receptor beta chains from one sample sequenced in a study of identical twins. TCRdb fed the 5' RACE reads into MiXCR, producing one record per CDR3 protein. This table holds 1.5 million to 2 million distinct CDR3 sequences, less than 40% found once. Specimen: cord blood. These receptors were obtained from a newborn girl in good health.

This clonotype was counted at least ten times. The V and J genes are TRBV29-1 and TRBJ2-1, with D maybe TRBD2 (5 bases). V lost 7 bases and J lost 4, with 11 bases in between. The length of the CDR3 is 12 residues. Germline lookup yields CDR1 SQVTM and CDR2 ANQGSEA. DNA of the CDR3: TGCAGCGCAGGTCGGGATTACAATGAGCAGTTCTTC. Translated: CSAGRDYNEQFF.

This clonotype was seen only a few times. The chain couples TRBV10-3 to TRBJ2-1; TRBD1 aligns across 7 bases. CDR3 length: 14 amino acids. Germline loops: CDR1 ENHRY, CDR2 SYGVKD. V lost 5 bases and J lost 9; bases outside the gene matches: 10. CDR3 nucleotides: TGTGCCATCAGTCGAGACAGGGAGTTTAGTGAGCAGTTCTTC. The encoded protein is CAISRDREFSEQFF.

The V gene is TRBV9, the J gene TRBJ1-1, with D possibly matching TRBD1 (6 bases). The CDR3 runs 20 residues. The germline V gene has CDR1 SGDLS and CDR2 YYNGEE. The V end was cut by 0 bases, the J end by 0 bases, with 24 bases between. This chain's CDR3 is CASSVEGGGGLDSMNTEAFF. DNA for the CDR3: TGTGCCAGCAGCGTAGAGGGGGGTGGTGGTTTGGATTCCATGAACACTGAAGCTTTCTTT.

In this sample, this clonotype turned up a few times. The CDR3 reads CASGGDPTDTQYF. In DNA, the CDR3 is TGTGCCAGTGGGGGGGACCCCACAGATACGCAGTATTTT. This chain connects TRBV27 to TRBJ2-3, with 7 nucleotides matching TRBD2. Germline trimming cut 9 bases from V and 2 bases from J; bases unmatched to any gene: 5. The germline V gene encodes CDR1 MNHEY and CDR2 SMNVEV (reference sequence). This CDR3 region has 13 residues.

This chain links TRBV9 with TRBJ2-1, with TRBD2 matching 9 bases. The better agreement between TRBJ2-7 and the DNA end casts doubt on the J call. The CDR3 is 18 amino acids. Looked up from germline, CDR1 is SGDLS and CDR2 is YYNGEE. CDR3 DNA sequence: TGTGCCAGCAGCGTAGGGGGTAGCGGGGGAAGCTCCTACAATGAGCAGTACTTC. Amino acids: CASSVGGSGGSSYNEQYF.